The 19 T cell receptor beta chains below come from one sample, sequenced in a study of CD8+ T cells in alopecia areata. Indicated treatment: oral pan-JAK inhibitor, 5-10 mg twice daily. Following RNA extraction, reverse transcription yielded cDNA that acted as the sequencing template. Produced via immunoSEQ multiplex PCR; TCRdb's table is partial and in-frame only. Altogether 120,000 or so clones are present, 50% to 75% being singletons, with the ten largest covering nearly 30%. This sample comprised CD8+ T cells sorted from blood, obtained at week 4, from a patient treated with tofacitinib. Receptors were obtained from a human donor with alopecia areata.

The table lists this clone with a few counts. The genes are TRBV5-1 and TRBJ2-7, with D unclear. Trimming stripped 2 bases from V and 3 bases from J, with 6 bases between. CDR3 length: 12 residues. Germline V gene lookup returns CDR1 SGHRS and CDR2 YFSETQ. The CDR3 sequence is CASSFYGYEQYF. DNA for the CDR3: TGCGCCAGCAGCTTTTACGGCTACGAGCAGTACTTC. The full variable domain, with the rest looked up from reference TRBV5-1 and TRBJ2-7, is KAGVTQTPRYLIKTRGQQVTLSCSPISGHRSVSWYQQTPGQGLQFLFEYFSETQRNKGNFPGRFSGRQFSNSRSEMNVSTLELGDSALYLCASSFYGYEQYFGPGTRLTVT.

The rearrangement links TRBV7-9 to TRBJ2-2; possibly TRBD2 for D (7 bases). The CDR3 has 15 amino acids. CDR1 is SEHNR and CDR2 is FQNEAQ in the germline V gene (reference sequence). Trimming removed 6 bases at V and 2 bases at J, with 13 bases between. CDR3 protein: CASSYRGANTGELFF. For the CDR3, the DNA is TGTGCCAGCAGTTATCGGGGGGCCAACACCGGGGAGCTGTTTTTT.

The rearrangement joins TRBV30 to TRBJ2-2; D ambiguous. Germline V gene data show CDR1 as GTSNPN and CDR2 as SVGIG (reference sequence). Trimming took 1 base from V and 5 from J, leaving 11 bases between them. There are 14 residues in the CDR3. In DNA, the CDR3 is TGTGCCTGGAGTGCCTCCGGGCCAACCGGGGAGCTGTTTTTT. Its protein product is CAWSASGPTGELFF.

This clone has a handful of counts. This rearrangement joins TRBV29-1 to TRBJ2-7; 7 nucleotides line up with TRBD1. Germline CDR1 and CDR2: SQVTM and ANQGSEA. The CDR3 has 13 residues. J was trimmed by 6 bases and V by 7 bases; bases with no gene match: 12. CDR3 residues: CSAVTGQRGEQYF. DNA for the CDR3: TGCAGCGCAGTGACAGGGCAGCGTGGCGAGCAGTACTTC.

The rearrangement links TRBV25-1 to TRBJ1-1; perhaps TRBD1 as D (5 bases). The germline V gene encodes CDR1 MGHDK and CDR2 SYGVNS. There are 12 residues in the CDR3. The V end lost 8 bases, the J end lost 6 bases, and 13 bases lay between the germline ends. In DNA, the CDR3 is TGTGCCAGCGGCGGGGCGGGCCCTGAAGCTTTCTTT. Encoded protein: CASGGAGPEAFF. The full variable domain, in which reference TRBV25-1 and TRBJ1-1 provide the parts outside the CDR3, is EADIYQTPRYLVIGTGKKITLECSQTMGHDKMYWYQQDPGMELHLIHYSYGVNSTEKGDLSSESTVSRIRTEHFPLTLESARPSHTSQYLCASGGAGPEAFFGQGTRLTVV.

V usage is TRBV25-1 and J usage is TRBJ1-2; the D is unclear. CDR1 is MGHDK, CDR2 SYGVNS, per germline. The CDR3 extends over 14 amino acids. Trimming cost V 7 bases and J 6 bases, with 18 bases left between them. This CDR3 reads CASTPWLGRDGYTF. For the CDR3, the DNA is TGTGCCAGCACCCCTTGGCTGGGTAGGGATGGCTACACCTTC.

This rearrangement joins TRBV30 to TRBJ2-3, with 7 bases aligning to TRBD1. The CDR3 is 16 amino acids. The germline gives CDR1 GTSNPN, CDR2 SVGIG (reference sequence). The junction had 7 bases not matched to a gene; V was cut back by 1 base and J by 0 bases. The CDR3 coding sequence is TGTGCCTGGAGTGGTGGGACAGTCATTAGCACAGATACGCAGTATTTT. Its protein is CAWSGGTVISTDTQYF.

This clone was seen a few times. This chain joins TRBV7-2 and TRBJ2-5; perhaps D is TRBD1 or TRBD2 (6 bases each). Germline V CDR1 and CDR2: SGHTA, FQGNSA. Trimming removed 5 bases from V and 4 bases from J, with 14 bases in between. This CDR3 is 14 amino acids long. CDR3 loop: CASSHSQGGETQYF. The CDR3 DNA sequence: TGTGCCAGCAGCCACTCACAGGGAGGAGAGACCCAGTACTTC. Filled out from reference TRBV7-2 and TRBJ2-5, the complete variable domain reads GAGVSQSPSNKVTEKGKDVELRCDPISGHTALYWYRQSLGQGLEFLIYFQGNSAPDKSGLPSDRFSAERTGGSVSTLTIQRTQQEDSAVYLCASSHSQGGETQYFGPGTRLLVL.

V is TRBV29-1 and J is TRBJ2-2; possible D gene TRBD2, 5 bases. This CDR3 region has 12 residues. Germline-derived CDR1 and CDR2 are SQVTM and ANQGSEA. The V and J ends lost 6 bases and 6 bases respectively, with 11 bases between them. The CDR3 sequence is CSVQLASGELFF. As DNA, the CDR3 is TGCAGCGTACAATTAGCGTCCGGGGAGCTGTTTTTT.

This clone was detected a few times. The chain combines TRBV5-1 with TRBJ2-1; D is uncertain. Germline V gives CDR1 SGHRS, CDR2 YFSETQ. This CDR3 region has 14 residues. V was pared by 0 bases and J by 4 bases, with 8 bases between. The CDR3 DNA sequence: TGCGCCAGCAGCTTGGCTTCCCTTTACAATGAGCAGTTCTTC. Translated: CASSLASLYNEQFF.

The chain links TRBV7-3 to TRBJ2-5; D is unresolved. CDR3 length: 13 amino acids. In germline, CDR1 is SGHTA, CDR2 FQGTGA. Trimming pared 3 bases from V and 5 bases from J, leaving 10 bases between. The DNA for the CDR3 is TGTGCCAGCAGCTTCTCGTTTTTGGAGACCCAGTACTTC. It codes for CASSFSFLETQYF.

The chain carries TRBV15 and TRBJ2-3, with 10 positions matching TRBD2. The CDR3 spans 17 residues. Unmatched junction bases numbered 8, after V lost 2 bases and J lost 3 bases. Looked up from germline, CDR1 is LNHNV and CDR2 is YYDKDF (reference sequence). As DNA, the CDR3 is TGTGCCACCAGCAGATACCGAGCGGGGGGGCCAACAGATACGCAGTATTTT. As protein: CATSRYRAGGPTDTQYF.

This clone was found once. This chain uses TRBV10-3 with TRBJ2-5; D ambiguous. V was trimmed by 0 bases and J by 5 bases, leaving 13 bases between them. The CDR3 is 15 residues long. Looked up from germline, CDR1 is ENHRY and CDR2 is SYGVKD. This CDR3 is CAISESGELGETQYF. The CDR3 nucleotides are TGTGCCATCAGTGAGTCTGGGGAACTTGGGGAGACCCAGTACTTC.

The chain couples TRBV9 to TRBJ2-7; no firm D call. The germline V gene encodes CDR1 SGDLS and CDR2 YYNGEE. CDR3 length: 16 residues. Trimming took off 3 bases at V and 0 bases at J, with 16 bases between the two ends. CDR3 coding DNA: TGTGCCAGCAGCGAGAGACCGACTCCGAGCTCCTACGAGCAGTACTTC. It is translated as CASSERPTPSSYEQYF.

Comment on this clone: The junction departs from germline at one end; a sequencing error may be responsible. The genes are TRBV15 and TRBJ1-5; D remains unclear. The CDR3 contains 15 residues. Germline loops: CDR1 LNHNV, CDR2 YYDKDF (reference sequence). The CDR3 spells CATSGERASNQPQHF. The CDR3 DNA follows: TGTGCCACCAGCGGAGAGCGGGCTAGCAATCAGCCCCAGCATTTT.

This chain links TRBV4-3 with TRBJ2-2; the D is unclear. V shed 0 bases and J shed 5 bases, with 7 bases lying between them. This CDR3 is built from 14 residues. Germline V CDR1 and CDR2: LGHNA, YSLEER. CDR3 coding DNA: TGCGCCAGCAGCCAAGAGGATGGGACCGGGGAGCTGTTTTTT. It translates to CASSQEDGTGELFF.

CDR3: CAWVRYGSYNEQFF. In nucleotides, the CDR3 is TGTGCCTGGGTCAGGTATGGTTCCTACAATGAGCAGTTCTTC. The chain employs TRBV30 and TRBJ2-1; no clear D. There are 14 residues in the CDR3. Trimming stripped 5 bases from V and 1 base from J, with 12 bases between. Germline V lookup: CDR1 GTSNPN, CDR2 SVGIG (reference sequence).

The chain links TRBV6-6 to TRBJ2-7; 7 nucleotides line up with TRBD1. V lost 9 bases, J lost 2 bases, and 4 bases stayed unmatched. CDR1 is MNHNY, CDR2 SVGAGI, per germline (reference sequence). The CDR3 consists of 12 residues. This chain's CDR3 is CASCQGAYEQYF. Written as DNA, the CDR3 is TGTGCCAGTTGTCAGGGGGCCTACGAGCAGTACTTC.

As DNA, the CDR3 is TGTGCCACCAGCAGAGAACCTAGCGGGATGGAGACCCAGTACTTC. It encodes CATSREPSGMETQYF. The chain has TRBV15 and TRBJ2-5; the match to TRBD2 covers 9 bases. Trimming cost V 0 bases and J 5 bases; bases outside gene matches: 4. The germline V gene has CDR1 LNHNV and CDR2 YYDKDF (reference sequence). The CDR3 runs 15 residues.